This T cell receptor beta chain was found in a study of blood T cell repertoires in COVID-19. The overall study: The United States, Italy and Spain provided the acute and convalescent COVID-19 samples. Sources were T cells, B-cell-depleted T cells, or PBMCs; the material itself was cDNA or gDNA.

Original processing notes: Amplifying reference gene primers gave estimates of nucleated cell counts. Assay used: immunoSEQ multiplex PCR; TCRdb lists only in-frame clones, some missing. The V and J calls and clone size were taken over from that table, and D and trimming were inferred from the DNA. Among 97,000 or so clones listed, 90% were seen once. V lost 6 bases to trimming and J lost 4 bases, with 15 bases between them. This CDR3 has 14 amino acids. CDR1 KGHSH and CDR2 LQKENI come from the germline V gene. This receptor was obtained from a man in his fifties or sixties with acute or convalescent COVID-19. The J gene is TRBJ2-5, the V gene TRBV18; possible D gene TRBD2, 5 bases. Source material: peripheral blood. The CDR3 loop reads CASSPTSGRETQYF. The DNA for the CDR3 is TGTGCCAGCTCTCCCACTAGTGGTCGAGAGACCCAGTACTTC.